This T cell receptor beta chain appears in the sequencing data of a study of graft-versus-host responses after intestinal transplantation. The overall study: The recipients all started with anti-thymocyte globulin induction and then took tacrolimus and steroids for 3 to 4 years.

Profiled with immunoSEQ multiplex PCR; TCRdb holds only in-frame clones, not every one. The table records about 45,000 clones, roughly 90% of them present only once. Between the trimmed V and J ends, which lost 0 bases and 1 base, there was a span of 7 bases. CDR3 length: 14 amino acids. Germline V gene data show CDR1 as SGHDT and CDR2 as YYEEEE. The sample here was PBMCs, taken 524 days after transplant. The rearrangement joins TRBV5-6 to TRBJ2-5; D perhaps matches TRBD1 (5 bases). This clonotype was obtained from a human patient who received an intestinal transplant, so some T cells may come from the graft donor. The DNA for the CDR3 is TGTGCCAGCAGCTTGGGGCAGGGCCAAGAGACCCAGTACTTC. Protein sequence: CASSLGQGQETQYF.